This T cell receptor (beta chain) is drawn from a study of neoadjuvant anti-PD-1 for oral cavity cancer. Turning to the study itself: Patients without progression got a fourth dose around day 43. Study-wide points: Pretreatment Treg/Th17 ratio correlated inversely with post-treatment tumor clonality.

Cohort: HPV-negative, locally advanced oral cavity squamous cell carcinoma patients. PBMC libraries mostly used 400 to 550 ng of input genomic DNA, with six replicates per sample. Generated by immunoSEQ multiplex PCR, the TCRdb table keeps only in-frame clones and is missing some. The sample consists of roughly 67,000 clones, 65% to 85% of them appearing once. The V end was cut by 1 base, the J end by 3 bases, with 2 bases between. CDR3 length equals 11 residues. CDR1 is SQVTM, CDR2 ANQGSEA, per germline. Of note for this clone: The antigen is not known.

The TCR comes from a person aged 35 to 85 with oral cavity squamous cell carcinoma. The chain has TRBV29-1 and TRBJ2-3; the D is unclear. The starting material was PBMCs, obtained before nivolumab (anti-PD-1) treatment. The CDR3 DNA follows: TGCAGCGTTGAAGGGACAGATACGCAGTATTTT. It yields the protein CSVEGTDTQYF.